What follows are 9 T cell receptor beta chains derived from one specimen sequenced in a study of cytomegalovirus exposure and HLA in healthy donors. The PCR was carried out with 60 Vbeta primers and 13 Jbeta primers. Produced via immunoSEQ multiplex PCR; TCRdb's table is partial and in-frame only. The sample holds around 130,000 clones, about two thirds seen once. The material sequenced was PBMCs. Receptors originate from a woman aged 55-69 years in good health and CMV-seropositive.

The chain links TRBV6-1 to TRBJ2-2; D remains ambiguous. Germline loops: CDR1 MNHNS, CDR2 SASEGT. The CDR3 length is 14 residues. With 6 bases removed from V and 6 bases from J, the gap between germline ends came to 14 bases. CDR3 nucleotides: TGTGCCAGCAGGGGCTTAATTCATTCCGGGGAGCTGTTTTTT. It yields the protein CASRGLIHSGELFF.

The chain links TRBV15 to TRBJ1-4; D remains ambiguous. V lost 5 bases to trimming and J lost 11 bases, with 18 bases between them. The CDR3 runs 14 residues. The germline V gene has CDR1 LNHNV and CDR2 YYDKDF (reference sequence). CDR3 DNA sequence: TGTGCCACCAGCGTACGAGTTTTGCAGGATAAACTGTTTTTT. This sequence encodes CATSVRVLQDKLFF.

This clone was found a few times. This chain joins TRBV7-9 and TRBJ1-4, with D perhaps matching TRBD1 (6 bases). V lost 1 base and J 7 bases, leaving 19 bases between the germline ends. Germline loops: CDR1 SEHNR, CDR2 FQNEAQ (reference sequence). The CDR3 spans 17 residues. The CDR3 sequence is CASSLGRQDTSGEKLFF. The CDR3 DNA sequence: TGTGCCAGCAGCTTAGGTCGACAGGATACCTCGGGTGAAAAACTGTTTTTT.

The chain couples TRBV7-2 to TRBJ1-3, with D maybe TRBD1 (6 bases). The CDR3 loop spans 14 amino acids. Per the germline V gene, CDR1 is SGHTA and CDR2 is FQGNSA. Trimming left V 3 bases short and J 3 bases short, with 9 bases between. DNA for the CDR3: TGTGCCAGCAGCTTCGGACAGCATGGAAACACCATATATTTT. Its protein product is CASSFGQHGNTIYF.

The chain carries TRBV7-9 and TRBJ1-1, with 7 bases identical to TRBD1. V lost 5 bases and J lost 5; bases outside the gene matches: 5. Germline V lookup: CDR1 SEHNR, CDR2 FQNEAQ (reference sequence). CDR3 length: 13 amino acids. CDR3 in amino acids: CASSPSGGTEAFF. The CDR3 DNA reads as TGTGCCAGCAGCCCCTCAGGGGGAACTGAAGCTTTCTTT.

This rearrangement joins TRBV7-8 to TRBJ1-1; D is undetermined. The ends were cut back, 3 bases at V and 2 bases at J, with 10 bases in the middle. Germline loops: CDR1 SGHVS, CDR2 FQNEAQ. The CDR3 is 14 residues long. CDR3 in amino acids: CASSFMTGNTEAFF. The CDR3 DNA reads as TGTGCCAGCAGCTTCATGACGGGAAACACTGAAGCTTTCTTT.

J is TRBJ2-1 and V is TRBV5-1; 8 bases map to TRBD2. CDR3 size: 19 residues. Germline V gene lookup returns CDR1 SGHRS and CDR2 YFSETQ. V gave up 0 bases and J gave up 0 bases; unmatched junction bases: 11. In DNA, the CDR3 is TGCGCCAGCAGCTTGGCCGGTAGCGGGGAGGGGTACTCCTACAATGAGCAGTTCTTC. Protein sequence: CASSLAGSGEGYSYNEQFF. The variable domain in full, with the rest retrieved from reference TRBV5-1 and TRBJ2-1, is KAGVTQTPRYLIKTRGQQVTLSCSPISGHRSVSWYQQTPGQGLQFLFEYFSETQRNKGNFPGRFSGRQFSNSRSEMNVSTLELGDSALYLCASSLAGSGEGYSYNEQFFGPGTRLTVL.

V and J are TRBV7-3 and TRBJ1-1; D may be TRBD1 (5 bases). Germline values: CDR1 SGHTA, CDR2 FQGTGA. This CDR3 has 14 amino acids. V dropped 5 bases and J dropped 3 bases, with 13 bases sitting between them. The CDR3 is CASSHGGVDTEAFF. Written as DNA, the CDR3 is TGTGCCAGCAGCCACGGGGGGGTGGACACTGAAGCTTTCTTT. Combining the CDR3 with reference TRBV7-3 and TRBJ1-1 gives the whole variable domain GAGVSQTPSNKVTEKGKYVELRCDPISGHTALYWYRQSLGQGPEFLIYFQGTGAADDSGLPNDRFFAVRPEGSVSTLKIQRTERGDSAVYLCASSHGGVDTEAFFGQGTRLTVV.

With respect to this clone: A junction boundary mismatches the germline segment, possibly from a read error. The J gene is TRBJ1-2, the V gene TRBV6-5; TRBD1 matches 7 bases. Germline values: CDR1 MNHEY, CDR2 SVGAGI. The CDR3 has 13 amino acids. Here the CDR3 DNA reads TGTGCCAGCAGCGGCGGACAGGTCTATGGCTGCACCTTC. Residues: CASSGGQVYGCTF.